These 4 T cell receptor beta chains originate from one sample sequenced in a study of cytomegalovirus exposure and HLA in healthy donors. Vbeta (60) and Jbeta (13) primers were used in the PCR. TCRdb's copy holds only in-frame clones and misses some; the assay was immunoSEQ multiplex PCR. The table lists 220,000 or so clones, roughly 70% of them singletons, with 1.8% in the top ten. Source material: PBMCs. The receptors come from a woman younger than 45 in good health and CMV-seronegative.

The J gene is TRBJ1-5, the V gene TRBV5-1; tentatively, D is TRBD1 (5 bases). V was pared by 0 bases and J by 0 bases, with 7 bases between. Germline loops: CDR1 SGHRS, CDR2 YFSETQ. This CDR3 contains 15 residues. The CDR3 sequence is CASSLGQGSNQPQHF. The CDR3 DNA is TGCGCCAGCAGCTTGGGCCAGGGTAGCAATCAGCCCCAGCATTTT. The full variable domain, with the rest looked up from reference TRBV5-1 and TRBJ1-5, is KAGVTQTPRYLIKTRGQQVTLSCSPISGHRSVSWYQQTPGQGLQFLFEYFSETQRNKGNFPGRFSGRQFSNSRSEMNVSTLELGDSALYLCASSLGQGSNQPQHFGDGTRLSIL.

For the CDR3, the DNA is TGTGCCAGCAGTGCCGGGACTAGCGGGATAACGGAGACCCAGTACTTC. As protein: CASSAGTSGITETQYF. This rearrangement joins TRBV6-1 to TRBJ2-5, with 13 bases aligning to TRBD2. J gave up 5 bases and V 4 bases, and 7 bases lay outside the gene matches. This CDR3 has 16 residues. Germline V gene lookup returns CDR1 MNHNS and CDR2 SASEGT.

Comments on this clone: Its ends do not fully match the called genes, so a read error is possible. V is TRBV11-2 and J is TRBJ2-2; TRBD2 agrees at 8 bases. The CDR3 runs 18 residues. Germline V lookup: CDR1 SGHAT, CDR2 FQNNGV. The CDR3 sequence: CASGLVVAGSSNTGELFF. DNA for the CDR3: TGTGCCAGCGGCTTAGTCGTAGCGGGGTCTTCGAACACCGGGGAGCTGTTTTTT.

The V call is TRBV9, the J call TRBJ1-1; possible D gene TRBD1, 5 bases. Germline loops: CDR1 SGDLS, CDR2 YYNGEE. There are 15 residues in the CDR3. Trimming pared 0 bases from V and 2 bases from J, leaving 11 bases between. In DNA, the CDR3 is TGTGCCAGCAGCGTAGTTCAGGGTATTAACACTGAAGCTTTCTTT. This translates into CASSVVQGINTEAFF.